These 13 T cell receptor beta chains share one sample of origin, sequenced in a study of T cells in narcolepsy. Produced via immunoSEQ multiplex PCR; TCRdb's table is partial and in-frame only. The table lists some 23,000 clones, approximately 80% of them singletons, with approximately 0.69% in the top ten. The sequenced material came from CD45RA- memory CD4+ T cells from PBMCs. These receptor sequences come from a human donor with narcolepsy.

J is TRBJ1-4 and V is TRBV6-5, with TRBD1 as a possible D gene (6 bases). The V end was cut by 6 bases, the J end by 3 bases, with 11 bases between. CDR1 is MNHEY, CDR2 SVGAGI, per germline. The CDR3 is made up of 14 amino acids. This CDR3 reads CASSRTASNEKLFF. In DNA form, the CDR3 reads TGTGCCAGCAGCCGGACAGCTTCTAATGAAAAACTGTTTTTT.

The chain recombines TRBV29-1 with TRBJ2-1; 8 nucleotides align to TRBD1. CDR3 length: 12 amino acids. V lost 6 bases, J lost 10 bases, and 8 bases stayed unmatched. The germline gives CDR1 SQVTM, CDR2 ANQGSEA. The CDR3 DNA sequence: TGCAGCGTAAAGACAGGGGCTGGCGAGCAGTTCTTC. Protein: CSVKTGAGEQFF.

This chain links TRBV19 with TRBJ1-2; TRBD1 agrees at 7 bases. This CDR3 region has 11 residues. Germline trimming cut 5 bases from V and 7 bases from J; bases unmatched to any gene: 1. Germline loops: CDR1 LNHDA, CDR2 SQIVND (reference sequence). The CDR3: CASSQGVGYTF. CDR3 DNA sequence: TGTGCCAGTAGTCAGGGGGTTGGCTACACCTTC.

This clone was counted once. The sample carries other DNA sequences with the same CDR3. The chain joins TRBV2 to TRBJ1-2, with D possibly matching TRBD1 (6 bases). The CDR3 is made up of 16 amino acids. Germline CDR1 and CDR2: SNHLY and FYNNEI. Trimming shortened V by 1 base and J by 8 bases, and 20 bases separated the two germline ends. In DNA form, the CDR3 reads TGTGCCAGCAGTGAAGGGGCAGGGGCCGGGCGGGGGGGCTACACCTTC. Translation gives CASSEGAGAGRGGYTF.

This chain connects TRBV4-2 to TRBJ2-1; D may be TRBD2 (7 bases). Germline V CDR1 and CDR2: LGHNA, YNFKEQ. The CDR3 extends over 13 amino acids. V lost 4 bases to trimming and J lost 6 bases, with 10 bases between them. The CDR3 DNA is TGTGCCAGCAGCCTCGGGGGGCCCAATGAGCAGTTCTTC. Its protein is CASSLGGPNEQFF.

This clone was detected only once. The rearrangement uses TRBV29-1 and TRBJ1-1; a possible D gene is TRBD1 (5 bases). CDR3 length equals 15 residues. Germline assignment: CDR1 SQVTM and CDR2 ANQGSEA. V dropped 6 bases and J dropped 3 bases, with 20 bases sitting between them. The CDR3 spells CSVGGRGGFDTEAFF. Written as DNA, the CDR3 is TGCAGCGTCGGTGGTCGGGGGGGGTTTGACACTGAAGCTTTCTTT.

The chain joins TRBV5-1 to TRBJ2-7; TRBD1 aligns across 9 bases. CDR1 is SGHRS and CDR2 is YFSETQ in the germline V gene. J gave up 0 bases and V 3 bases, and 13 bases lay outside the gene matches. This CDR3 spans 18 amino acids. The CDR3 nucleotides are TGCGCCAGCAGCTCCCCCGAGGCAGGACAGGGGATCTCCTACGAGCAGTACTTC. As protein: CASSSPEAGQGISYEQYF. Filled out from reference TRBV5-1 and TRBJ2-7, the complete variable domain reads KAGVTQTPRYLIKTRGQQVTLSCSPISGHRSVSWYQQTPGQGLQFLFEYFSETQRNKGNFPGRFSGRQFSNSRSEMNVSTLELGDSALYLCASSSPEAGQGISYEQYFGPGTRLTVT.

The chain has TRBV6-5 and TRBJ2-3, with D possibly TRBD1 on 6 matching bases. The CDR3 runs 14 residues. Trimming left V 6 bases short and J 1 base short, with 11 bases between. The germline CDR1 and CDR2 sequences are MNHEY and SVGAGI. CDR3: CASRGEGGTDTQYF. The CDR3 DNA reads TGTGCCAGCAGGGGTGAGGGGGGCACAGATACGCAGTATTTT.

The rearrangement uses TRBV5-4 and TRBJ2-7, with 9 bases lining up with TRBD1. The CDR3 is 14 residues long. The germline CDR1 and CDR2 sequences are SGHNT and YYREEE (reference sequence). The V and J ends lost 4 bases and 0 bases, in that order; junction bases with no gene match: 2. For the CDR3, the DNA is TGTGCCAGCAGCCCGGACAGGGGCTCCTACGAGCAGTACTTC. It codes for CASSPDRGSYEQYF. Full variable domain (rest looked up from reference TRBV5-4 and TRBJ2-7): ETGVTQSPTHLIKTRGQQVTLRCSSQSGHNTVSWYQQALGQGPQFIFQYYREEENGRGNFPPRFSGLQFPNYSSELNVNALELDDSALYLCASSPDRGSYEQYFGPGTRLTVT.

V and J are TRBV7-3 and TRBJ2-5, with 7 positions matching TRBD1. Trimming took 4 bases from V and 4 from J; bases not matched to a gene: 9. Germline assignment: CDR1 SGHTA and CDR2 FQGTGA. The CDR3 runs 15 residues. The CDR3 is CASSSTGTEGETQYF. DNA for the CDR3: TGTGCCAGCAGCTCCACCGGGACAGAGGGAGAGACCCAGTACTTC.

The rearrangement uses TRBV6-5 and TRBJ1-5; unclear D gene. The length of the CDR3 is 13 residues. V lost 4 bases and J lost 0, with 4 bases in between. CDR1 MNHEY and CDR2 SVGAGI come from the germline V gene. For the CDR3, the DNA is TGTGCCAGCAGTTTAGGTAGCAATCAGCCCCAGCATTTT. Residues: CASSLGSNQPQHF.

This clone has only one observation. The V call is TRBV7-2, the J call TRBJ2-6; D unclear. The germline V gene has CDR1 SGHTA and CDR2 FQGNSA. V shed 1 base and J shed 2 bases, with 6 bases lying between them. The CDR3 extends over 15 amino acids. CDR3 DNA sequence: TGTGCCAGCAGCTTAGAGTTCGCTGGGGCCAACGTCCTGACTTTC. Its translation is CASSLEFAGANVLTF.

This clone has only one observation. The CDR3 here is CASSFHGVGSYNEQFF. Written as DNA, the CDR3 is TGTGCCAGCAGCTTTCACGGAGTCGGCTCCTACAATGAGCAGTTCTTC. This rearrangement joins TRBV7-2 to TRBJ2-1; no clear D gene. Trimming stripped 3 bases from V and 0 bases from J, with 12 bases between. Per the germline V gene, CDR1 is SGHTA and CDR2 is FQGNSA. This CDR3 has 16 amino acids. The variable domain in full, with the rest retrieved from reference TRBV7-2 and TRBJ2-1, is GAGVSQSPSNKVTEKGKDVELRCDPISGHTALYWYRQSLGQGLEFLIYFQGNSAPDKSGLPSDRFSAERTGGSVSTLTIQRTQQEDSAVYLCASSFHGVGSYNEQFFGPGTRLTVL.